These 7 T cell receptor beta chains were all obtained from the same sample, sequenced in a study of OX40 agonist ivuxolimab in advanced cancers. This table comes from immunoSEQ multiplex PCR, and its TCRdb copy is limited to in-frame clones, with some not included. The repertoire holds around 60,000 clones, 91% seen once, with roughly 0.45% in the top ten. Sample: CD4+ or CD8+ T cells sorted from blood, taken in a trial of the OX40 agonist ivuxolimab. These receptors all stem from an adult with an advanced solid tumor such as melanoma, head and neck, liver or kidney cancer.

J is TRBJ2-3 and V is TRBV18; 9 bases align to TRBD1. The germline V gene has CDR1 KGHSH and CDR2 LQKENI. Germline trimming cut 3 bases from V and 5 bases from J; bases unmatched to any gene: 3. The CDR3 has 14 residues. The CDR3: CASSPGTGLDTQYF. For the CDR3, the DNA is TGTGCCAGCTCACCCGGGACAGGGTTAGATACGCAGTATTTT.

The chain's CDR3 is CSVANHEQYF. The CDR3 DNA sequence: TGCAGCGTTGCTAACCACGAGCAGTACTTC. This chain uses TRBV29-1 with TRBJ2-7, with D hard to call. Per the germline V gene, CDR1 is SQVTM and CDR2 is ANQGSEA. The CDR3 consists of 10 residues. Trimming stripped 4 bases from V and 5 bases from J, with 6 bases between.

The J gene is TRBJ2-2, the V gene TRBV7-2, with 7 positions matching TRBD2. V lost 6 bases to trimming and J lost 1 base; unmatched junction nucleotides: 5. The CDR3 runs 15 residues. CDR1 and CDR2 (germline): SGHTA, FQGNSA. CDR3 sequence (DNA): TGTGCCAGCAGACGCTTAGCGGGGAACACCGGGGAGCTGTTTTTT. This codes for CASRRLAGNTGELFF.

The chain combines TRBV18 with TRBJ1-1, with 10 bases that match TRBD1. The J segment lost 2 bases and the V segment lost 8 bases, leaving 14 bases of the junction unmatched. The CDR3 runs to 17 residues. The germline CDR1 and CDR2 sequences are KGHSH and LQKENI. DNA for the CDR3: TGTGCCAGCCACCGCGGACAGGGGGGCGTGGTAAACACTGAAGCTTTCTTT. Translating gives CASHRGQGGVVNTEAFF. Full variable domain (rest looked up from reference TRBV18 and TRBJ1-1): NAGVMQNPRHLVRRRGQEARLRCSPMKGHSHVYWYRQLPEEGLKFMVYLQKENIIDESGMPKERFSAEFPKEGPSILRIQQVVRGDSAAYFCASHRGQGGVVNTEAFFGQGTRLTVV.

This chain connects TRBV25-1 to TRBJ2-2; D remains unclear. Germline CDR1 is MGHDK and CDR2 is SYGVNS. The V end lost 3 bases, the J end lost 3 bases, and 14 bases lay between the germline ends. CDR3 size: 16 residues. CDR3 region: CASSDSQRLHTGELFF. CDR3 nucleotide sequence: TGTGCCAGCAGTGACTCCCAGAGATTACACACCGGGGAGCTGTTTTTT.

This chain uses TRBV7-9 with TRBJ2-3, with D perhaps matching TRBD1 (6 bases). In germline, CDR1 is SEHNR, CDR2 FQNEAQ (reference sequence). The length of the CDR3 is 15 residues. The ends were cut back, 1 base at V and 4 bases at J, with 12 bases in the middle. The CDR3 region is CASSLGTGFADTQYF. The DNA of the CDR3 is TGTGCCAGCAGCTTAGGTACAGGGTTCGCAGATACGCAGTATTTT.

This sequence joins TRBV11-2 and TRBJ1-1; unclear D gene. V lost 3 bases to trimming and J lost 1 base, with 6 bases between them. Germline V gene data show CDR1 as SGHAT and CDR2 as FQNNGV. This CDR3 has 13 amino acids. CDR3 bases: TGTGCCAGCAGCTTTGGGCAGAACACTGAAGCTTTCTTT. The encoded protein is CASSFGQNTEAFF.